A selection of T cell receptor beta chains follows, all from one sample in a study of CD8 T cells in ankylosing spondylitis. TCRdb re-called the 5' RACE reads through MiXCR, storing one row per CDR3 protein. The data contain some 290,000 distinct CDR3 sequences, about 20% of them singletons. The specimen sequenced was blood, either unsorted or a sorted T cell fraction (not recorded which). The origin of the receptors is a male donor with ankylosing spondylitis or in good health (not recorded which). CDR3s include the opening cysteine and the closing phenylalanine or tryptophan. Fields, in order: J gene, clone size, D gene, V gene, CDR3 protein, CDR3 DNA. D genes are given only for firm matches. Rows may omit the clone size; those that give it use once, few, many or a size class.

TRBJ1-4,many,NA,TRBV20-1,CSARQGGGNEKLFF,TGCAGTGCTAGGCAGGGTGGAGGGAATGAAAAACTGTTTTTT
TRBJ2-3,many,TRBD2,TRBV5-1,CASSFSSGGATDTQYF,TGCGCCAGCAGCTTTAGTAGCGGGGGGGCGACAGATACGCAGTATTTT
TRBJ1-5,NA,NA,TRBV20-1,CSAREPIGIGNQPQHF,TGCAGTGCTAGAGAACCAATTGGGATCGGCAATCAGCCCCAGCATTTT
TRBJ1-5,NA,TRBD1,TRBV28,CASSKDRGGWDQPQHF,TGTGCCAGCAGCAAAGACAGGGGAGGATGGGATCAGCCCCAGCATTTT
TRBJ2-3,many,TRBD2,TRBV2,CATVRTSGRPDTQYF,TGTGCCACCGTCCGGACTAGCGGGAGGCCAGATACGCAGTATTTT
TRBJ2-2,few,TRBD2,TRBV20-1,CSARLAGVLGELFF,TGCAGTGCCCGACTAGCGGGGGTCCTCGGGGAGCTGTTTTTT
TRBJ1-6,few,NA,TRBV20-1,CSARASSPLHF,TGCAGTGCTAGAGCCTCTTCACCCCTCCACTTT
TRBJ2-1,few,TRBD2,TRBV6-1,CASRPAGGGYNEQFF,TGTGCCAGCAGGCCAGCGGGAGGGGGCTACAATGAGCAGTTCTTC
TRBJ1-5,few,TRBD1,TRBV4-1,CASSQDWGQLNQPQHF,TGCGCCAGCAGCCAAGATTGGGGACAGCTCAATCAGCCCCAGCATTTT
TRBJ1-1,many,NA,TRBV20-1,CSARVRGRITEAFF,TGCAGTGCTAGAGTAAGGGGGAGAATCACTGAAGCTTTCTTT
TRBJ1-1,many,NA,TRBV28,CASSFWTENTEAFF,TGTGCCAGCAGTTTTTGGACAGAGAACACTGAAGCTTTCTTT
TRBJ2-3,many,NA,TRBV5-1,CASSLGDLSGTDTQYF,TGCGCCAGCAGCTTGGGAGACCTCTCCGGGACAGATACGCAGTATTTT
TRBJ2-1,few,NA,TRBV29-1,CSARGYEQFF,TGCAGCGCCAGGGGATATGAGCAGTTCTTC
TRBJ2-3,few,TRBD2,TRBV20-1,CSAKPGTSGRILTDTQYF,TGCAGTGCAAAACCCGGGACTAGCGGGAGGATCTTGACAGATACGCAGTATTTT
TRBJ2-1,few,NA,TRBV20-1,CSATRTGVGNEQFF,TGCAGTGCCACCCGGACGGGGGTGGGGAATGAGCAGTTCTTC
TRBJ2-3,NA,TRBD2,TRBV10-3,CAISGRTSGGSGADTQYF,TGTGCCATCAGTGGTCGGACTAGCGGGGGGAGCGGAGCAGATACGCAGTATTTT